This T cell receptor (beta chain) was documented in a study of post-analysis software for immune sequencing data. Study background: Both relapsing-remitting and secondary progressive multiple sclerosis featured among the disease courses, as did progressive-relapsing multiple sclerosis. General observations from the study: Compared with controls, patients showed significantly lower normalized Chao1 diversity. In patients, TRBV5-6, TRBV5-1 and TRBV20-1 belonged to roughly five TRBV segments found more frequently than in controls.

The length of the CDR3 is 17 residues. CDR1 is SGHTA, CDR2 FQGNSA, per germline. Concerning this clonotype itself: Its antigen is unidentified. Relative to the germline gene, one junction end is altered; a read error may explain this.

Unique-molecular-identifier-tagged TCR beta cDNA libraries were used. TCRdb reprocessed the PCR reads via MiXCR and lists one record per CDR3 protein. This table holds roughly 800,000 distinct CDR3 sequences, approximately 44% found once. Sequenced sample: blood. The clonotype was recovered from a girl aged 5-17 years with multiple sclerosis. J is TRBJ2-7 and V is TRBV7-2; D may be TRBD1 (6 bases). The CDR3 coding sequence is TGTGCCAGCAGCCAACCCCACAGGGTGGGCCCCTCCTACGGGCAGTACTTC. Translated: CASSQPHRVGPSYGQYF.